These T cell receptor beta chains were read from a single sample in a study of memory CD4+ T cells and cytomegalovirus serostatus. Produced via immunoSEQ multiplex PCR; TCRdb's table is partial and in-frame only. Counted here are 50,000 to 55,000 clones, 78% occurring once; the ten biggest clones make up about 0.79%. The sequencing sample was made of memory CD4+ T cells from blood. The receptors come from an adult in good health and CMV-seronegative. The CDR3 runs from the conserved cysteine through the conserved F or W. D genes are given only for firm matches. Clone size is given for some rows only: seen once, a few or many times, or a class if the clone is expanded.

V	D	J	size	CDR3	DNA
TRBV18	-	TRBJ2-4	-	CASSPQGFSDIQYF	TGTGCCAGCTCACCGCAGGGTTTTTCGGACATTCAGTACTTC
TRBV7-2	-	TRBJ2-1	-	CASSSLNWEQFF	TGTGCCAGCAGCTCTCTTAATTGGGAGCAGTTCTTC
TRBV7-9	-	TRBJ1-1	-	CASSLTKNTEAFF	TGTGCCAGCAGCTTAACCAAGAACACTGAAGCTTTCTTT
TRBV11-1	-	TRBJ2-2	-	CASSDLGELFF	TGTGCCAGCAGCGACCTAGGGGAGCTGTTTTTT
TRBV2	TRBD1	TRBJ1-5	-	CASRAVGQGDQPQHF	TGTGCCAGCAGGGCCGTCGGACAGGGGGATCAGCCCCAGCATTTT
TRBV28	TRBD1	TRBJ1-1	-	CASSFDGPLQGAFTEAFF	TGTGCCAGCAGTTTTGACGGGCCCTTACAGGGGGCTTTTACTGAAGCTTTCTTT
TRBV2	TRBD2	TRBJ2-5	-	CASRAARGEETQYF	TGTGCCAGCAGAGCCGCCCGGGGGGAAGAGACCCAGTACTTC
TRBV7-6	TRBD1	TRBJ1-1	-	CASSLPTGGNTEAFF	TGTGCCAGCAGCTTGCCGACAGGGGGGAACACTGAAGCTTTCTTT
TRBV5-6	-	TRBJ1-6	-	CASSVDSYNSPLHF	TGTGCCAGCAGCGTCGACTCCTATAATTCACCCCTCCACTTT
TRBV5-1	-	TRBJ2-5	-	CASSPVITSGQETQYF	TGCGCCAGCAGCCCGGTCATCACCTCGGGGCAAGAGACCCAGTACTTC
TRBV7-9	TRBD1	TRBJ1-1	few	CASGDSLVWGEAFF	TGTGCCAGCGGGGACAGTCTGGTTTGGGGTGAAGCTTTCTTT
TRBV2	-	TRBJ1-2	-	CASNSGGTWGYTF	TGTGCCAGCAACAGTGGGGGTACGTGGGGCTACACCTTC
TRBV7-2	TRBD2	TRBJ2-1	-	CASSSRSGGAYNEQFF	TGTGCCAGCAGCTCCCGTAGCGGGGGGGCCTACAATGAGCAGTTCTTC
TRBV4-1	TRBD2	TRBJ2-2	-	CASSQESLRGGRDTGELFF	TGCGCCAGCAGCCAAGAGAGCCTGCGGGGGGGCCGTGACACCGGGGAGCTGTTTTTT
TRBV7-2	TRBD1	TRBJ2-4	once	CASSASGTGVHLAKNIQYF	TGTGCCAGCAGCGCGTCCGGGACAGGGGTCCACTTAGCCAAAAACATTCAGTACTTC
TRBV10-3	-	TRBJ1-1	-	CAIRAGLGGTEAFF	TGTGCCATCAGGGCGGGATTGGGGGGGACTGAAGCTTTCTTT
TRBV6-1	-	TRBJ2-1	medium-sized	CASAVSYNEQFF	TGTGCCAGCGCGGTTTCTTACAATGAGCAGTTCTTC
TRBV9	-	TRBJ1-1	-	CASSVDGFGDTTYSEAFF	TGTGCCAGCAGCGTAGATGGGTTTGGGGACACAACATATAGTGAAGCTTTCTTT
TRBV5-1	-	TRBJ1-4	few	CASKLQGATNEKLFF	TGCGCCAGCAAATTGCAGGGTGCAACTAATGAAAAACTGTTTTTT
TRBV2	-	TRBJ2-7	-	CASSVDRNYEQYF	TGTGCCAGCAGTGTGGACAGAAACTACGAGCAGTACTTC
TRBV5-1	TRBD1	TRBJ1-1	once	CASSFMGQGSNTEAFF	TGCGCCAGCAGCTTTATGGGACAGGGGTCGAACACTGAAGCTTTCTTT
TRBV6-1	-	TRBJ2-7	-	CASSEILKQYF	TGTGCCAGCAGTGAGATACTTAAGCAGTACTTC
TRBV28	-	TRBJ2-2	-	CASSLLGAGELFF	TGTGCCAGCAGTTTATTGGGGGCCGGGGAGCTGTTTTTT
TRBV19	-	TRBJ2-1	-	CASSIRGGDEQFF	TGTGCCAGTAGTATTAGGGGGGGGGATGAGCAGTTCTTC
TRBV19	-	TRBJ2-2	few	CASTQQGNPTGELFF	TGTGCCAGTACCCAGCAGGGGAATCCCACCGGGGAGCTGTTTTTT
TRBV7-8	-	TRBJ2-7	-	CASTKDRGYEQYF	TGTGCCAGCACCAAGGACAGAGGCTACGAGCAGTACTTC
TRBV7-6	TRBD2	TRBJ2-1	-	CASSLDLAGHNEQFF	TGTGCCAGCAGCTTAGATCTAGCGGGGCACAATGAGCAGTTCTTC
TRBV6-1	-	TRBJ2-5	-	CASSEAVETQYF	TGTGCCAGCAGTGAAGCAGTAGAGACCCAGTACTTC
TRBV5-8	TRBD1	TRBJ2-1	-	CASSRGTGGPPSWDEQFF	TGTGCCAGCAGCCGTGGGACAGGTGGTCCTCCCTCGTGGGATGAGCAGTTCTTC
TRBV18	-	TRBJ2-6	-	CASSSSGANVLTF	TGTGCCAGCTCAAGCTCTGGGGCCAACGTCCTGACTTTC
TRBV2	TRBD1	TRBJ1-2	-	CASRADRGRKGYTF	TGTGCCAGCAGGGCTGACAGGGGCCGGAAAGGCTACACCTTC
TRBV7-6	TRBD1	TRBJ2-7	-	CASSYLTGKGYEQYF	TGTGCCAGCAGCTACCTGACAGGGAAGGGCTACGAGCAGTACTTC
TRBV6-1	-	TRBJ2-1	few	CASSLGFRRDNEQFF	TGTGCCAGCAGCCTCGGATTCAGGAGGGACAATGAGCAGTTCTTC